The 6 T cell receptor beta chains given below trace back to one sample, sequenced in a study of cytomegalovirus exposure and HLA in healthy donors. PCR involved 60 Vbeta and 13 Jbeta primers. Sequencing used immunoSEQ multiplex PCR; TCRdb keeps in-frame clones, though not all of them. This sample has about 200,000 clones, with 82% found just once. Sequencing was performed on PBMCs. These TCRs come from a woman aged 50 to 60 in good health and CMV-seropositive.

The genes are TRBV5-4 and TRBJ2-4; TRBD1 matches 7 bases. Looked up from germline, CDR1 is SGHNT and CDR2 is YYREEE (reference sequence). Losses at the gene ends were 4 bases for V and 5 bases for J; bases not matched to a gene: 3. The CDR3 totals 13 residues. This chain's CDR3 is CASSRQGENIQYF. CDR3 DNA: TGTGCCAGCAGCAGACAGGGAGAAAACATTCAGTACTTC.

The CDR3: CASNKLGQVGDTQYF. DNA for the CDR3: TGTGCCAGCAACAAACTGGGACAGGTGGGAGATACGCAGTATTTT. The chain employs TRBV28 and TRBJ2-3; 8 bases match TRBD1. After removal of 7 bases from V and 5 bases from J, the junction contained 11 bases not matched to a gene. The germline V gene encodes CDR1 MDHEN and CDR2 SYDVKM. The CDR3 is 15 amino acids.

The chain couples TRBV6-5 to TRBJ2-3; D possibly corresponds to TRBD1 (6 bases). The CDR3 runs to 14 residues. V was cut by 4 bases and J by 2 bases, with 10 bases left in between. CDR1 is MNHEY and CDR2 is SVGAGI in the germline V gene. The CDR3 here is CASSSTGFTDTQYF. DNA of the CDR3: TGTGCCAGCAGTTCGACAGGATTCACAGATACGCAGTATTTT.

The CDR3 nucleotides are TGTGCCAGTAGTATGGACAGGGAACGAGGGCAGTACTTC. Translation: CASSMDRERGQYF. V and J are TRBV19 and TRBJ2-7; 8 nucleotides line up with TRBD1. The junction had 7 bases not matched to a gene; V was cut back by 3 bases and J by 9 bases. The CDR3 contains 13 residues. Germline V gives CDR1 LNHDA, CDR2 SQIVND (reference sequence).

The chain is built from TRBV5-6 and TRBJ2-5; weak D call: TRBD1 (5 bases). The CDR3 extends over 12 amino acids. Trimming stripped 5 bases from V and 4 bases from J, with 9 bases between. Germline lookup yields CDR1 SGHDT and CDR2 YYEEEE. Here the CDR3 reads CASSPGSETQYF. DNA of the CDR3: TGTGCCAGCAGTCCAGGGTCAGAGACCCAGTACTTC.

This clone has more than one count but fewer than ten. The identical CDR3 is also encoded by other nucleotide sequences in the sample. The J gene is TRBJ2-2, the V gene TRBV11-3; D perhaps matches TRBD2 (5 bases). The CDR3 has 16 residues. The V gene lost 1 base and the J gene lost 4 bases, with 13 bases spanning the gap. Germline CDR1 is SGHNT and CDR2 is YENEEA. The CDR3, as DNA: TGTGCCAGCAGCTTAGGTCTAGTTGCGGGCACCGGGGAGCTGTTTTTT. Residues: CASSLGLVAGTGELFF.